The 15 T cell receptor beta chains presented below share a single source sample, sequenced in a study of tumor and adjacent non-tumor tissue in lung cancer. Three rounds of nested PCR, following a modified ARM-PCR protocol, produced the TCRbeta library. Each CDR3 protein is one row after TCRdb ran MiXCR on the multiplex PCR reads. This table holds about 110,000 distinct CDR3 sequences, 84% found once. This sample's RNA came from whole unsorted tissue. The specimen sequenced was lung tumor tissue. The receptors originated from a man between 70 and 80 years old with non-small cell lung cancer.

This rearrangement joins TRBV11-2 to TRBJ1-1, with D perhaps TRBD1 (5 bases). V was shortened by 3 bases and J by 5 bases, with 13 bases between the two germline ends. Germline V gene lookup returns CDR1 SGHAT and CDR2 FQNNGV. The CDR3 length is 14 residues. CDR3 region: CASSFDWGWTEAFF. CDR3 DNA: TGTGCCAGCAGCTTCGACTGGGGCTGGACTGAAGCTTTCTTT.

The V and J genes are TRBV6-1 and TRBJ2-1, with D possibly being TRBD2 (6 bases). The ends were cut back, 7 bases at V and 8 bases at J, with 21 bases in the middle. CDR3 size: 15 residues. Looked up from germline, CDR1 is MNHNS and CDR2 is SASEGT. CDR3 in DNA: TGTGCCAGCACTTGGACCAGCGGGCTTAACGATGAGCAGTTCTTC. Amino acid sequence: CASTWTSGLNDEQFF.

To note about this clonotype: A much larger clone is a single base away; this may be a read error. The chain is built from TRBV28 and TRBJ1-3; a possible D gene is TRBD1 (6 bases). This CDR3 spans 14 amino acids. Trimming left V 7 bases short and J 3 bases short, with 13 bases between. Germline loops: CDR1 MDHEN, CDR2 SYDVKM. The CDR3 loop is CASIGGQYGNTIYF. As DNA, the CDR3 is TGTGCCAGCATTGGGGGGCAATATGGAAACACCATATATTTT.

About this clonotype itself: A much larger clone differs by one base, so this may be a read error. The rearrangement joins TRBV28 to TRBJ2-1; D is uncertain. The CDR3 spans 13 residues. Germline CDR1 and CDR2: MDHEN and SYDVKM. The CDR3 sequence: CTSINAVFNEQFF. Written as DNA, the CDR3 is TGTACCAGCATTAACGCCGTCTTCAATGAGCAGTTCTTC. The full variable domain, in which reference TRBV28 and TRBJ2-1 provide the parts outside the CDR3, is DVKVTQSSRYLVKRTGEKVFLECVQDMDHENMFWYRQDPGLGLRLIYFSYDVKMKEKGDIPEGYSVSREKKERFSLILESASTNQTSMYLCTSINAVFNEQFFGPGTRLTVL.

V is TRBV6-1 and J is TRBJ2-2; either TRBD1 or TRBD2 may fit D (5 bases each). The CDR3 has 15 amino acids. Germline loops: CDR1 MNHNS, CDR2 SASEGT. CDR3 bases: TGTACCGGGACCACGGGACCGGGCTACACCGGGGAGCTGTTTTTT. Protein sequence: CTGTTGPGYTGELFF.

This sequence joins TRBV29-1 and TRBJ2-1; 7 nucleotides align to TRBD2. Trimming cost V 2 bases and J 9 bases; bases outside gene matches: 13. The CDR3 covers 15 residues. Per the germline V gene, CDR1 is SQVTM and CDR2 is ANQGSEA. CDR3 in DNA: TGCAGCGTTGAATCCCCTAACGGGAGGACCCTTGAGCAGTTCTTC. It codes for CSVESPNGRTLEQFF.

Turning to this clonotype: Without the conserved terminal phenylalanine or tryptophan, this CDR3 likely stems from a read error. The rearrangement uses TRBV11-3 and TRBJ1-2; D is unclear. This CDR3 contains 13 residues. The germline V gene encodes CDR1 SGHNT and CDR2 YENEEA. In nucleotides, the CDR3 is TGTGCCAGCAACTTACTTATGGGCTATGGTTACACCTTA. This encodes CASNLLMGYGYTL.

This sequence joins TRBV5-4 and TRBJ2-5; D not resolved. This CDR3 spans 14 amino acids. The germline V gene encodes CDR1 SGHNT and CDR2 YYREEE (reference sequence). DNA of the CDR3: TGTGCTAGGAGCTTGGGTGTCACTGTTGGGACCCAGTACTTC. Translated, it gives CARSLGVTVGTQYF.

On this clonotype itself: Germline and junction disagree at one end, which may indicate a read error. The chain uses TRBV11-2 and TRBJ2-2; D unclear. The CDR3 is made up of 16 amino acids. The germline gives CDR1 SGHAT, CDR2 FQNNGV. Written as DNA, the CDR3 is TGTGTCAGCAGCTTAATGGGCACAAGGGTTGCCGGGGAGCTGTTTTTT. The encoded protein is CVSSLMGTRVAGELFF.

This clonotype was seen a handful of times. With a much larger clone just one base away, this may be a read error. The rearrangement links TRBV6-2 or TRBV6-3 to TRBJ1-1, with a possible D match to TRBD1 (6 bases). CDR3 length: 16 residues. Per the germline V gene, CDR1 is MNHEY and CDR2 is SVGEGT. DNA for the CDR3: TGTACCAGCACGCCCTATCAGGGGACCTTTAACACTGAAGCTTTCTTT. Encoded protein: CTSTPYQGTFNTEAFF.

Concerning this clonotype itself: Relative to the germline gene, one junction end is altered; a read error may explain this. CDR3 loop: CASKTGMKGYIF. The CDR3 DNA is TGTGCCAGTAAGACGGGGATGAAGGGCTACATCTTC. The genes are TRBV28 and TRBJ1-2; no clear D gene. The V gene's germline CDR1 is MDHEN and CDR2 SYDVKM. The CDR3 contains 12 residues.

For this clonotype: Likely a read error: the CDR3 ends without its conserved phenylalanine or tryptophan. The DNA is omitted, as the CDR3 cannot be located on it reliably, and the CDR3 follows TCRdb's listing. The V call is TRBV11-1, the J call TRBJ1-1; the tabulated D call, TRBD1, remains unverified against the DNA. Germline V gene lookup returns CDR1 SGHAT and CDR2 FQDESV (reference sequence). Inclusive of both ends, the CDR3 amounts to 16 amino acids. CDR3 region: CTSSLGQWGVNTETFL.

About this clonotype itself: The junction differs from germline at one of its ends, possibly a read error. This CDR3 is CAISQDMSYTDTQYF. The CDR3 DNA follows: TGTGCTATCAGCCAGGACATGAGCTACACTGATACGCAGTATTTT. This chain joins TRBV10-3 and TRBJ2-3, with a tentative D call TRBD1 (5 bases). The length of the CDR3 is 15 residues. Looked up from germline, CDR1 is ENHRY and CDR2 is SYGVKD.

Worth noting for this clonotype: The CDR3 does not close with the conserved phenylalanine or tryptophan, likely indicating a read error. The CDR3 sequence: CASRRASGSSYEQYL. The DNA of the CDR3 is TGTGCTAGTAGGAGGGCTAGCGGGAGCTCCTACGAGCAGTACCTC. The chain combines TRBV11-3 with TRBJ2-7, with TRBD2 matching over 10 bases. Germline V gene data show CDR1 as SGHNT and CDR2 as YENEEA. This CDR3 is 15 amino acids long.

This clonotype has at least ten counts. A much larger clone lies one base from this, so it may be a read error. The chain combines TRBV12-3 or TRBV12-4 with TRBJ2-1; D unclear. This CDR3 has 13 amino acids. As DNA, the CDR3 is TGTGCCAGCAGTTTAATAGGGAACAATGTGCAGTTCTTC. Amino acid sequence: CASSLIGNNVQFF.